This TCR beta chain was sequenced during a study of long-term antiretroviral therapy in people with HIV. Survey level was the resolution at which the v3.0 immunoSEQ assay ran. Here immunoSEQ multiplex PCR was the method, and the copy in TCRdb shows in-frame clones only, minus some. The sample consists of 32,000 or so clones, 65% to 80% of them appearing once. Study-wide findings and caveats: The repertoire was dominated at all time points by clones expanded before ART. Information on adherence to ART, viral resistance or therapy changes was unavailable.

Per the germline V gene, CDR1 is MGHDK and CDR2 is SYGVNS. There are 16 residues in the CDR3. V was pared by 4 bases and J by 5 bases, with 13 bases of the junction left unmatched. Remarks on this clone: Its antigen is currently unknown.

The sequencing used unsorted PBMCs, collected 2 years after starting antiretroviral therapy. The clonotype originates from a woman in her fifties or sixties with HIV. V usage is TRBV25-1 and J usage is TRBJ2-7, with 8 nucleotides matching TRBD1. CDR3 in amino acids: CASSAPPGQGGHEQYF. In DNA form, the CDR3 reads TGTGCCAGCAGTGCCCCCCCCGGACAGGGAGGCCACGAGCAGTACTTC.